Listed below are T cell receptor beta chains from one sample, sequenced in a study of post-analysis software for immune sequencing data. MiXCR, applied by TCRdb to the PCR reads, yields one record per CDR3 protein. The sample yields fewer than 900,000 distinct CDR3 sequences, around 42% seen once. What was sequenced was blood. The receptor set was obtained from a girl between 5 and 17 years old with multiple sclerosis. CDR3s include the opening cysteine and the closing phenylalanine or tryptophan. The order of the fields is V gene, J gene, D gene, clone size, CDR3 protein, CDR3 DNA. D genes are given only for firm matches. Clone size appears in some rows only: once, few, many, or a class for an expanded clone.

TRBV20-1	TRBJ2-4	TRBD1	-	CSARGTGGAKNIQYF	TGCAGTGCTAGAGGGACAGGGGGCGCCAAAAACATTCAGTACTTC
TRBV11-2	TRBJ2-5	TRBD2	-	CASSPGSSGQETQYF	TGTGCCAGCAGCCCGGGCTCTAGCGGCCAAGAGACCCAGTACTTC
TRBV7-9	TRBJ2-7	TRBD2	-	CASSPGPGGSYEQYF	TGTGCCAGCAGCCCTGGGCCGGGGGGGTCCTACGAGCAGTACTTC
TRBV27	TRBJ2-5	-	few	CASSSDSRLETQYF	TGTGCCAGCAGTTCGGACAGTAGATTAGAGACCCAGTACTTC
TRBV7-9	TRBJ2-1	TRBD2	-	CASSLYPALGGSSYNEQFF	TGTGCCAGCAGCTTATACCCCGCACTCGGCGGGAGCTCCTACAATGAGCAGTTCTTC
TRBV4-3	TRBJ2-7	TRBD2	-	CASSQDLPLAGVVGEQYF	TGCGCCAGCAGCCAAGATCTCCCCCTAGCGGGAGTGGTGGGCGAGCAGTACTTC
TRBV27	TRBJ1-6	-	-	CASSGVGGSSYNSPLHF	TGTGCCAGCAGTGGGGTCGGGGGAAGCTCCTATAATTCACCCCTCCACTTT
TRBV28	TRBJ2-6	TRBD1	-	CASSLGTGAGANVLTF	TGTGCCAGCAGTTTAGGGACAGGGGCTGGGGCCAACGTCCTGACTTTC
TRBV20-1	TRBJ2-5	TRBD1	few	CSARGDHRGQETQYF	TGCAGTGCTAGGGGGGACCACAGGGGACAAGAGACCCAGTACTTC
TRBV10-3	TRBJ2-3	-	-	CAITPSRTDTQYF	TGTGCCATCACCCCGTCTCGTACAGATACGCAGTATTTT
TRBV28	TRBJ2-3	-	few	CASSFSGRRDTQYF	TGTGCCAGCAGTTTCTCGGGGAGGAGAGATACGCAGTATTTT
TRBV14	TRBJ2-3	TRBD2	-	CASSQAEWETSGTTDTQYF	TGTGCCAGCAGCCAAGCGGAGTGGGAGACTAGCGGAACCACAGATACGCAGTATTTT
TRBV5-1	TRBJ2-5	TRBD2	few	CASSLAGGPWFRNEQYF	TGCGCCAGCAGCTTAGCGGGAGGGCCTTGGTTTCGAAATGAGCAGTACTTC
TRBV6-5	TRBJ1-2	TRBD1	few	CASSAGTGFGYTF	TGTGCCAGCAGTGCCGGGACAGGGTTCGGCTACACCTTC
TRBV6-1	TRBJ2-1	TRBD2	few	CASSVAGVAYNEQFF	TGTGCCAGCAGTGTAGCGGGAGTGGCCTACAATGAGCAGTTCTTC
TRBV2	TRBJ2-3	-	-	CASSDRVYTDTQYF	TGTGCCAGCAGTGATCGAGTTTACACTGATACGCAGTATTTT
TRBV12-3/TRBV12-4	TRBJ2-1	-	-	CASSLTRAYNEQFF	TGTGCCAGCAGTTTAACCAGGGCCTACAATGAGCAGTTCTTC
TRBV10-3	TRBJ2-7	-	-	CAISESRRGGEQYF	TGTGCCATCAGTGAGTCGAGGCGGGGAGGCGAGCAGTACTTC
TRBV6-1	TRBJ2-2	-	-	CASRPAGNTGELFF	TGTGCCAGCAGACCAGCGGGGAACACCGGGGAGCTGTTTTTT
TRBV4-1	TRBJ2-1	-	few	CASSQWGDSSYNEQFF	TGCGCCAGCAGCCAATGGGGGGATAGCTCCTACAATGAGCAGTTCTTC
TRBV9	TRBJ2-7	-	-	CASSAGSNIREQYF	TGTGCCAGCAGCGCGGGATCCAACATACGCGAGCAGTACTTC
TRBV3-1	TRBJ1-2	TRBD1	-	CASSHGDRVNYGYTF	TGTGCCAGCAGCCATGGGGACAGGGTCAACTATGGCTACACCTTC
TRBV7-9	TRBJ1-2	-	-	CASSLAGAGYTF	TGTGCCAGCAGCTTAGCCGGGGCTGGCTACACCTTC
TRBV27	TRBJ1-4	-	-	CASRRILLKNEKLFF	TGTGCCAGCAGACGGATCCTGCTTAAGAATGAAAAACTGTTTTTT
TRBV5-1	TRBJ2-3	-	-	CASSVEATPTDTQYF	TGCGCCAGCAGCGTGGAAGCGACCCCCACAGATACGCAGTATTTT
TRBV20-1	TRBJ2-7	TRBD1	-	CSALHRDRGYEQYF	TGCAGTGCCTTGCACCGGGACAGGGGATACGAGCAGTACTTC
TRBV12-3/TRBV12-4	TRBJ2-1	-	once	CASSLGTNQETQFF	TGTGCCAGCAGTTTAGGGACTAACCAAGAGACCCAGTTCTTC
TRBV11-2	TRBJ2-5	-	few	CASSSVQETQYF	TGTGCCAGCAGCTCGGTCCAAGAGACCCAGTACTTC
TRBV5-6	TRBJ1-6	TRBD1	few	CASSGGTGEKFLYNSPLHF	TGTGCCAGCAGCGGAGGGACAGGGGAGAAGTTCTTGTATAATTCACCCCTCCACTTT
TRBV3-1	TRBJ2-7	TRBD2	-	CASSQVRIGLADPRAQYF	TGTGCCAGCAGCCAAGTCCGGATAGGACTAGCGGACCCAAGGGCCCAGTACTTC
TRBV6-5	TRBJ1-2	-	few	CASSPQGVDGYTF	TGTGCCAGCAGTCCGCAGGGTGTGGATGGCTACACCTTC
TRBV25-1	TRBJ1-2	-	-	CASLGVPGGGYIF	TGTGCCAGCCTAGGGGTCCCGGGCGGGGGCTACATCTTC